This TCR beta chain was sequenced during a study of technical replicates of blood from a few donors. CDR1 is SGHTA and CDR2 is FQGTGA in the germline V gene. This CDR3 comprises 15 residues. V lost 5 bases and J lost 2, with 15 bases in between. Clones were sequenced by immunoSEQ multiplex PCR, and TCRdb holds only the in-frame ones, with some missing. The data show 75,000 to 85,000 clones, with approximately 78% seen just once and about 4% held by the top ten. The sequence derives from a human donor in good health. Some clones in this sample may be carry-over from other donors' samples. This chain connects TRBV7-3 to TRBJ2-5; weak D call: TRBD2 (6 bases). The material sequenced was PBMCs. The CDR3 DNA follows: TGTGCCAGCAGCCCCTTGGGGGGACTGCAAGAGACCCAGTACTTC. Protein product: CASSPLGGLQETQYF.